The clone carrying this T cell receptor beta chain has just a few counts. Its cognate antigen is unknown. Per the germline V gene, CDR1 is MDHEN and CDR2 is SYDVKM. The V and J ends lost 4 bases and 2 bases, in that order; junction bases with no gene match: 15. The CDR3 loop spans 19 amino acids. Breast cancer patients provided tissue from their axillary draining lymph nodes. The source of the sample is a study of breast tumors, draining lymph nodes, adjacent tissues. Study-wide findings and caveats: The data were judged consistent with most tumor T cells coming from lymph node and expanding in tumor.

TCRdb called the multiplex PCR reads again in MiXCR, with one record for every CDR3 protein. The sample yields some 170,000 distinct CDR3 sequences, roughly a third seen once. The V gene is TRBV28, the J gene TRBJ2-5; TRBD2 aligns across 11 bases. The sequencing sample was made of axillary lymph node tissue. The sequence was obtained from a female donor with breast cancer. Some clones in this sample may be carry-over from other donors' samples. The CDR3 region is CASSSPPLVVAGGQETQYF. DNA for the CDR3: TGTGCCAGCAGTTCCCCCCCCTTGGTAGTAGCGGGAGGGCAAGAGACCCAGTACTTC.